A selection of T cell receptor beta chains follows, all from one sample in a study of T cell repertoires in cytomegalovirus infection. MiXCR, applied by TCRdb to the reads, yields one record per CDR3 protein. The sample has about 260,000 distinct CDR3 sequences; roughly 13% are singletons. Sequencing input: PBMCs. The source of these receptors is a human donor in good health (CMV status not recorded). Some clones in this sample may be carry-over from other donors' samples. CDR3s leave out the opening cysteine and the closing phenylalanine or tryptophan. A D gene is named only where the DNA matches it firmly.

TRBJ1-4,TRBV20-1,NA,SARGPLSSEKLF
TRBJ2-7,TRBV15,NA,ATSRDRASVYEQY
TRBJ2-1,TRBV11-1,TRBD1,ASSRRDRKVNEQF
TRBJ2-7,TRBV25-1,TRBD1,ASSPGQTYEQY
TRBJ1-5,TRBV20-1,TRBD1,SAYRDRGFQPQH
TRBJ2-3,TRBV20-1,TRBD2,SARTSGSVRDTQY
TRBJ1-5,TRBV10-3,NA,AISESDDSNQPQH
TRBJ2-5,TRBV19,TRBD2,ASSIYSGLAGGGTQY
TRBJ2-1,TRBV20-1,NA,SARGLGGEYSYNEQF
TRBJ1-4,TRBV7-6,NA,ASSAEDSTTNEKLF
TRBJ2-1,TRBV7-9,NA,ASSLNMGGASSYNEQF
TRBJ1-2,TRBV7-2,NA,ASSTTSAANYGYT
TRBJ2-1,TRBV5-1,TRBD1,ASSSWGTGGNEQF
TRBJ2-7,TRBV12-3/TRBV12-4,NA,ASKTGTEQY
TRBJ2-7,TRBV5-1,NA,ASSSRGGGYEQY
TRBJ1-4,TRBV29-1,NA,SVVVGTEKLF
TRBJ2-1,TRBV7-9,NA,ASSSPLANEQF
TRBJ1-1,TRBV2,TRBD1,ASSGQGVLNTEAF
TRBJ2-3,TRBV11-2,NA,ASSSVERGHTDTQY
TRBJ2-1,TRBV19,NA,ASTLGREQF
TRBJ2-1,TRBV7-2,TRBD1,ASSWTGSSYNEQF
TRBJ2-3,TRBV6-1,NA,ASLYRPGDTQY
TRBJ2-1,TRBV18,NA,ASSSQRANEQF
TRBJ2-5,TRBV6-6,TRBD2,ASSSSGGLGKATQY
TRBJ2-1,TRBV7-8,TRBD2,ASSFRPGLAYNEQF
TRBJ2-1,TRBV7-6,NA,ASSFRVLGGNEQF
TRBJ2-7,TRBV7-2,NA,ASSLEARGGTYEQY
TRBJ1-6,TRBV19,NA,ASSMGPEGSPLH
TRBJ2-5,TRBV29-1,NA,SVPGDRTYQETQY
TRBJ1-1,TRBV20-1,NA,SAPRANTEAF
TRBJ2-3,TRBV10-3,TRBD2,AISELAREEFSDTQY
TRBJ2-6,TRBV9,TRBD2,ASSSSALGTSGGIRGANVLT
TRBJ2-7,TRBV20-1,TRBD1,SVLDRAHEQY
TRBJ2-7,TRBV5-5,NA,ASSLARSLSSYEQY
TRBJ2-1,TRBV6-2/TRBV6-3,TRBD2,ASSLTSGRAGGTYNEQF
TRBJ2-1,TRBV5-6,NA,ASSVLPTLSNEQF
TRBJ2-1,TRBV7-2,NA,ASSPPRGEGNEQF
TRBJ1-2,TRBV12-3/TRBV12-4,NA,ASSLMATANYGYT
TRBJ2-1,TRBV7-9,TRBD2,ASSLMAGGTSNEQF
TRBJ2-5,TRBV19,NA,ASSTATLGRTTRETQY
TRBJ2-1,TRBV28,TRBD2,ASRGLAGRHF
TRBJ2-7,TRBV27,NA,ASSLLGGTYEQY
TRBJ2-1,TRBV6-1,NA,ASSEVAVGEQF
TRBJ2-7,TRBV7-8,NA,ASILTTANPISSDRPY
TRBJ2-4,TRBV20-1,TRBD2,SARAAGRGKNIQY
TRBJ2-5,TRBV28,NA,ASSFGVRREETRY
TRBJ2-1,TRBV27,TRBD2,ASSFSGRVNEQF
TRBJ1-1,TRBV14,NA,ASSQDHTEAF
TRBJ2-3,TRBV7-2,NA,ASSPQWGRADTQY
TRBJ1-5,TRBV7-2,TRBD1,ASSGDREYQPQH
TRBJ2-1,TRBV7-2,TRBD2,ASSLPLIAGNEQF
TRBJ2-1,TRBV20-1,TRBD2,SAWRTGLAGERDEQF
TRBJ2-5,TRBV2,NA,ASRGDLASLAFQETQY
TRBJ2-3,TRBV7-3,TRBD2,ASSLSGGTDTQY
TRBJ2-7,TRBV5-1,NA,DHTTPRAPQDPDYEQY
TRBJ2-7,TRBV20-1,NA,SARPESSYEQY
TRBJ2-4,TRBV28,NA,ASSPPGFGNIQY
TRBJ1-4,TRBV12-3/TRBV12-4,TRBD1,ASSSQWGQGNEKLF
TRBJ2-1,TRBV7-9,NA,ASTLGQMGTYNEQF